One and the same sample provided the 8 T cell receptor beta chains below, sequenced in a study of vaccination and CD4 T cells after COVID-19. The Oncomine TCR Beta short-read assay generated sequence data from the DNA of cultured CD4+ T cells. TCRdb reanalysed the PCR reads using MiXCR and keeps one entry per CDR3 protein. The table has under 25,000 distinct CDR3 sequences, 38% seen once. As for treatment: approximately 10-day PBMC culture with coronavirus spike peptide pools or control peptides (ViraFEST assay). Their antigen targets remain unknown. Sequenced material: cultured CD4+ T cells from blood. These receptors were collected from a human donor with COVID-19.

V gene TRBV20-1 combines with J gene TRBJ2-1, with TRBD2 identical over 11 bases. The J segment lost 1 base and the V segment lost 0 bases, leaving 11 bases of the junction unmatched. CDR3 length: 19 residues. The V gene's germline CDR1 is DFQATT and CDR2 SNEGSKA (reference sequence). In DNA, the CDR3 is TGCAGTGCTAGAGAGTTCGGACTAGCGGGCCTCAGATCCTACAATGAGCAGTTCTTC. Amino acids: CSAREFGLAGLRSYNEQFF.

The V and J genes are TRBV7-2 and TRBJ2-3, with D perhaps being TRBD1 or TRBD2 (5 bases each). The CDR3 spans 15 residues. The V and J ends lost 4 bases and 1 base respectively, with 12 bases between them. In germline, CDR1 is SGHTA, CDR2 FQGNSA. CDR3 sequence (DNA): TGTGCCAGCAGCTCCTTGAGAGGGGGCACAGATACGCAGTATTTT. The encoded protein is CASSSLRGGTDTQYF.

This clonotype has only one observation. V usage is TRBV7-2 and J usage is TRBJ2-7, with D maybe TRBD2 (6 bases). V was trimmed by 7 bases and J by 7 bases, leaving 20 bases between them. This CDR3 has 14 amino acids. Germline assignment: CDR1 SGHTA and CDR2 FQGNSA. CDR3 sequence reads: CASTLLGARGEQYF. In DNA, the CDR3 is TGTGCCAGCACCCTCCTCGGAGCCCGGGGGGAGCAGTACTTC.

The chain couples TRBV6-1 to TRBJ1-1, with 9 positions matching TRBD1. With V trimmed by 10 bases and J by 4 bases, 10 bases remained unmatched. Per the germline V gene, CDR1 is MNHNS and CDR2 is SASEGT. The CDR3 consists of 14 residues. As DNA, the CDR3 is TGTGCCAACCAGGGCCGGACAGGGGCCACTGAAGCTTTCTTT. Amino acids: CANQGRTGATEAFF.

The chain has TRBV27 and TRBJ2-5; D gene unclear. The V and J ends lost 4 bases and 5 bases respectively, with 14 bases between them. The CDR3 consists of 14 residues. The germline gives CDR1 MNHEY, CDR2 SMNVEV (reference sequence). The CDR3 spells CASSSLKLPETQYF. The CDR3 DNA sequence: TGTGCCAGCAGTTCCCTAAAGTTGCCGGAGACCCAGTACTTC.

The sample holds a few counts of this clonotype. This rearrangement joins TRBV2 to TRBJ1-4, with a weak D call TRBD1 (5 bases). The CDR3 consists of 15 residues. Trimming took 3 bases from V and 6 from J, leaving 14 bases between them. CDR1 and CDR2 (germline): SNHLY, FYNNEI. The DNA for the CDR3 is TGTGCCAGCAGTGAGAGTGGGACTTCTGATGAAAAACTGTTTTTT. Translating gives CASSESGTSDEKLFF.

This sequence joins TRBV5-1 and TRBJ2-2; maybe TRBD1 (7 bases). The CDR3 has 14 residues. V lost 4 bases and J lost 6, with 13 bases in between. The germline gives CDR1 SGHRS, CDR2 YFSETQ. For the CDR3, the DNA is TGCGCCAGCAGCAGCGACAGGGAGGCCGGGGAGCTGTTTTTT. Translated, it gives CASSSDREAGELFF.

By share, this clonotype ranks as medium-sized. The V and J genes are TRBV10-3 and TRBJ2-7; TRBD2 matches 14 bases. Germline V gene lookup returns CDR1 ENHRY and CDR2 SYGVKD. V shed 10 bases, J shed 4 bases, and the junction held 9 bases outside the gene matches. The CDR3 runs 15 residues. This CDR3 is CATTSGGAGVYEQYF. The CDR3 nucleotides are TGTGCCACGACTAGCGGGGGGGCCGGAGTGTACGAGCAGTACTTC.